This TCR beta chain was identified in a study of Ad26.COV2.S vaccination and SARS-CoV-2 variants. In the case of this clone: The antigen is unknown.

The CDR3 spans 14 residues. V shed 6 bases and J shed 2 bases, with 12 bases lying between them. Profiling relied on immunoSEQ multiplex PCR, and the TCRdb table lists in-frame clones only, not all of them. Counted here are about 180,000 clones, around 88% occurring once; the ten biggest clones make up about 5.9%. Study-level results: Spike-specific TCR breadth was greater after Ad26.COV2.S than placebo. Responses of T cells in total may have been underestimated by the TCR breadth and depth analyses. Breadth of non-spike TCRs did not differ between vaccinees and placebo recipients. Breadth, reportedly substantial, characterized the spike-specific CD8+ and CD4+ T cell responses after vaccination.

This sequence was found in a human donor who had recovered from COVID-19. The chain recombines TRBV5-3 with TRBJ2-4; TRBD1 might be the D (6 bases). TRBV5-3 is given ORF status, its function remaining uncertain. The sample here was peripheral blood, taken after recovery from COVID-19. In nucleotides, the CDR3 is TGTGCCAGAACAGGGACATGCCCCAAAAACATTCAGTACTTC. Residues: CARTGTCPKNIQYF.